This T cell receptor beta chain comes out of a study of blood T cell repertoires in COVID-19. CDR1 SEHNR and CDR2 FQNEAQ come from the germline V gene (reference sequence). The CDR3 spans 14 residues. V was clipped by 3 bases and J by 7 bases, with 13 bases between them. Original handling: Amplification from reference gene primers served as the basis for estimated nucleated cell counts. The method was immunoSEQ multiplex PCR; TCRdb's version includes in-frame clones alone and lacks a portion of them. V and J calls and clone size come straight from that table; D and trimming were deduced from the DNA. The data contain 200,000 to 250,000 clones, 83% of them singletons.

The chain has TRBV7-9 and TRBJ2-1; unclear D gene. This clonotype was sampled from a woman aged 50 to 65 with acute or convalescent COVID-19. Input material: peripheral blood. This CDR3 is CASSFQRGTNEQFF. As DNA, the CDR3 is TGTGCCAGCAGCTTTCAGCGAGGCACGAATGAGCAGTTCTTC.